This T cell receptor (beta chain) was identified in a study of blood T cell repertoires in COVID-19. Looking at the study overall: T cells, B-cell-depleted T cells, or PBMCs supplied cDNA or gDNA.

The CDR3 runs 15 residues. Germline V gene sequence: CDR1 MDHEN, CDR2 SYDVKM. The J segment lost 4 bases and the V segment lost 5 bases, leaving 9 bases of the junction unmatched. Under the authors' procedure: Quantification of nucleated cells was approximated via reference gene primer amplification. The repertoire was sequenced with immunoSEQ multiplex PCR; TCRdb's copy has only in-frame clones and lacks some. V, J and clone size derive from that table, while D and trimming were established from the DNA sequence. The data contain more than 300,000 clones, about nine tenths of them singletons. In Seattle, patients joined the study during active infection and were tracked longitudinally.

Material: peripheral blood. The V call is TRBV28, the J call TRBJ1-2, with 8 bases that match TRBD1. The receptor was derived from a woman aged 70-85 years with COVID-19, enrolled during active disease. The CDR3 protein is CASSPRTGTLYGYTF. The CDR3 nucleotides read TGTGCCAGCAGTCCGCGGACAGGGACCCTCTATGGCTACACCTTC.